Listed here is a single T cell receptor beta chain. Germline assignment: CDR1 SEHNR and CDR2 FQNEAQ (reference sequence). There are 17 residues in the CDR3. V lost 0 bases and J lost 6; bases outside the gene matches: 3. This specimen comes from a study of blood T cells in healthy people across ages. Through a sample-barcoded 5' primer and a J-beta primer mix, a second PCR was run for roughly 6 to 12 cycles. TCRdb independently ran MiXCR on the 5' RACE reads; one entry per CDR3 protein. The data contain about 900,000 distinct CDR3 sequences, about 48% of them seen just once; the ten biggest clones take up 13%. Donors ranged from roughly 6 to 100 years old and were healthy Caucasians in Russia. The study isolated at least 6.5 million PBMCs from each sample.

The source of this sequence is a man younger than 45 in good health. The rearrangement uses TRBV7-9 and TRBJ2-3; 16 bases fit TRBD2. The sequencing input was blood. CDR3 protein: CASSLAGLAGGIDTQYF. The CDR3 DNA reads TGTGCCAGCAGCTTAGCGGGACTAGCGGGAGGGATCGATACGCAGTATTTT.